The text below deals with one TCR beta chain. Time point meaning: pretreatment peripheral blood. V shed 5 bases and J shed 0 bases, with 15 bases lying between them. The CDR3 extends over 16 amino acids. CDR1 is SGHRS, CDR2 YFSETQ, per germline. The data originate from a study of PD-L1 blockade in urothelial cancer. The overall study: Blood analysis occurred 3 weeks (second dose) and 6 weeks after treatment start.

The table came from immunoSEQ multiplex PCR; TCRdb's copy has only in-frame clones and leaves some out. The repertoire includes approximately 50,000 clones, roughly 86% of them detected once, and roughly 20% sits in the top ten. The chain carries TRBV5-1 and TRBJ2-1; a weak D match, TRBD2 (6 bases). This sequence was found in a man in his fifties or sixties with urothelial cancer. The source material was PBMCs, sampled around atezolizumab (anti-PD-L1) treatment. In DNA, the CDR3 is TGCGCCAGCAGGCCCGGGACTTGGAGCTCCTACAATGAGCAGTTCTTC. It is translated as CASRPGTWSSYNEQFF. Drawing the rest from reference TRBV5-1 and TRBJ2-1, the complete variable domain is KAGVTQTPRYLIKTRGQQVTLSCSPISGHRSVSWYQQTPGQGLQFLFEYFSETQRNKGNFPGRFSGRQFSNSRSEMNVSTLELGDSALYLCASRPGTWSSYNEQFFGPGTRLTVL.